Each of the 9 T cell receptor beta chains below was sequenced from the same sample in a study of T cells in women clearing cervical HPV infection. Some clones are missing from TCRdb's copy, which holds only in-frame ones; the method was immunoSEQ multiplex PCR. The sample spans tens of thousands of clones; the ten largest clones claim about 1.6%. The sequenced sample was blood buffy coat. These receptor sequences come from a woman aged 18 to 75 with a cervical HPV16 infection that either progressed to CIN3+ or cleared (not recorded which).

As regards this clone: The CDR3 extends 3 residues past the end of the read, so its final part is completed from the germline J gene. The rearrangement links TRBV18 to TRBJ2-1; 10 positions agree with TRBD2. This CDR3 has 18 residues. The V and J ends lost 6 bases and 0 bases, in that order; junction bases with no gene match: 11. Germline V gene lookup returns CDR1 KGHSH and CDR2 LQKENI. The sequenced part of the CDR3 DNA is TGTGCCAGCTCCAGAGCTACTAGCGGGATACGCTCCTACAATGAG. This encodes CASSRATSGIRSYNE. In full, the CDR3 reads CASSRATSGIRSYNEQFF.

Concerning this clone itself: Coverage ceases 3 residues before the CDR3 finishes, and the germline J gene fills in the end. The V call is TRBV5-1, the J call TRBJ1-2; the match to TRBD1 covers 9 bases. Germline V gene data show CDR1 as SGHRS and CDR2 as YFSETQ. The CDR3 is made up of 15 amino acids. Losses at the gene ends were 3 bases for V and 3 bases for J; bases not matched to a gene: 6. The CDR3 is CASSSEQGADYGYTF. The sequenced CDR3 bases are TGCGCCAGCAGCTCAGAACAGGGGGCGGACTATGGC.

The sequenced CDR3 bases are TGTGCCAGCATATTCTCCGGGGAACCCTACAATGAG. This translates into CASIFSGEPYNE. The entire CDR3 is CASIFSGEPYNEQFF. The V and J genes are TRBV2 and TRBJ2-1; tentative D call: TRBD2 (5 bases). The read terminates 3 residues before the CDR3 end, so the remaining end is supplied by the germline J gene. Germline CDR1 is SNHLY and CDR2 is FYNNEI. The V gene lost 7 bases and the J gene lost 2 bases, with 15 bases spanning the gap. This CDR3 spans 15 amino acids.

Points on this clone: The sequence runs out 3 residues before the end of the CDR3; the remainder is reconstructed from the germline J gene. This rearrangement joins TRBV7-3 to TRBJ2-3; 8 bases line up with TRBD1. Looked up from germline, CDR1 is SGHTA and CDR2 is FQGTGA. The CDR3 is 15 amino acids. CDR3 bases read: TGTGCCAGCAGTTCGACAGGGGTTGGAATAGAGACG. Its translation is CASSSTGVGIET. The CDR3, in full, reads CASSSTGVGIETQYF.

Regarding this clone: The CDR3 goes on 3 residues after the read ends, and that part is filled in from the germline J gene. The chain employs TRBV19 and TRBJ2-2, with TRBD2 identical over 8 bases. V shed 6 bases and J 1 base; nucleotides not matched to a gene: 4. This CDR3 is built from 15 residues. Germline V gene sequence: CDR1 LNHDA, CDR2 SQIVND (reference sequence). The CDR3 here is CASRSRGGNTGELFF. The sequenced part of the CDR3 DNA is TGTGCCAGTAGGTCTCGGGGGGGGAACACCGGGGAG.

Notes on this clone: From the germline J gene comes the end of the CDR3, since the read stops 3 residues before it. The rearrangement joins TRBV29-1 to TRBJ2-3, with 10 bases fitting TRBD1. The trim removed 6 bases at V and 6 bases at J, leaving 9 bases unmatched. This CDR3 comprises 14 residues. Per germline, CDR1 SQVTM and CDR2 ANQGSEA. The CDR3 bases that were read are TGCAGCGTAGACAGGGGGCTTCTATCTGATACG. Encoded protein: CSVDRGLLSDT. Given in full, the CDR3 is CSVDRGLLSDTQYF.

Regarding this clone: The read terminates 3 residues ahead of where the CDR3 ends, so the germline J gene completes it. The chain links TRBV19 to TRBJ1-4; 8 nucleotides agree with TRBD1. Germline values: CDR1 LNHDA, CDR2 SQIVND (reference sequence). This CDR3 is built from 14 residues. The covered CDR3 bases are TGTGCCAGTACTCGAACAGGGGGGAATTCACCA. It specifies CASTRTGGNSP. The full CDR3 is CASTRTGGNSPLFF.

Notes on this clone: The read ends 3 residues shy of where the CDR3 ends; the end is completed using the germline J gene. The V gene is TRBV12-3 or TRBV12-4, the J gene TRBJ2-1, with 9 bases matching TRBD2. The ends lost 3 bases at V and 8 bases at J; junction bases unmatched: 8. This CDR3 has 15 residues. The CDR3 reads CASSFRRTSVDEQFF. The sequenced part of the CDR3 DNA is TGTGCCAGCAGTTTTCGAAGGACTAGCGTGGATGAG.

Concerning this clone itself: Coverage ceases 3 residues before the CDR3 finishes, and the germline J gene fills in the end. The chain carries TRBV5-1 and TRBJ1-1; unclear D gene. The CDR3 has 14 amino acids. CDR1 is SGHRS and CDR2 is YFSETQ in the germline V gene. The V gene lost 3 bases and the J gene lost 4 bases, with 13 bases spanning the gap. Incomplete CDR3 DNA: TGCGCCAGCAGCTCCCAGGCCACCTCCACTGAA. Amino acids: CASSSQATSTE. The full-length CDR3 reads as CASSSQATSTEAFF.